One sample yielded the 28 T cell receptor beta chains listed below, sequenced in a study of control samples from healthy donors and cancer patients. TCRdb's copy holds only in-frame clones and misses some; the assay was immunoSEQ multiplex PCR. Here the sample spans 45,000 to 60,000 clones, less than 95% being singletons. Source material: blood. These receptors were obtained from a man aged 25-45 years in good health.

The V call is TRBV19, the J call TRBJ1-4, with no clear D. The CDR3 is 16 residues long. From germline, CDR1 is LNHDA and CDR2 SQIVND (reference sequence). Trimming shortened V by 6 bases and J by 2 bases, and 16 bases separated the two germline ends. As DNA, the CDR3 is TGTGCCAGTAGCGACACCCGGGGTGGCACTAATGAAAAACTGTTTTTT. This sequence encodes CASSDTRGGTNEKLFF.

The chain carries TRBV6-6 and TRBJ1-5; a weak D match, TRBD1 (5 bases). With 4 bases removed from V and 6 bases from J, the gap between germline ends came to 13 bases. The CDR3 is 14 residues long. Looked up from germline, CDR1 is MNHNY and CDR2 is SVGAGI (reference sequence). The CDR3 DNA follows: TGTGCCAGCAGTTGGACCGCAGGGTCTCAGCCCCAGCATTTT. Translation: CASSWTAGSQPQHF.

In this sample, this clone turned up a few times. CDR3 sequence (DNA): TGTGCCATCAGTGAGTCTGATAGCGGGAGTGACATTCAGTACTTC. Amino acid sequence: CAISESDSGSDIQYF. The chain has TRBV10-3 and TRBJ2-4, with 9 bases lining up with TRBD2. This CDR3 comprises 15 residues. V shed 0 bases and J 8 bases; nucleotides not matched to a gene: 5. Per the germline V gene, CDR1 is ENHRY and CDR2 is SYGVKD.

This rearrangement joins TRBV11-3 to TRBJ2-3; D unresolved. Germline CDR1 and CDR2: SGHNT and YENEEA. Trimming shortened V by 9 bases and J by 5 bases, and 9 bases separated the two germline ends. The CDR3 contains 11 residues. The CDR3 spells CARSQGDTQYF. Here the CDR3 DNA reads TGTGCCAGGAGCCAAGGAGATACGCAGTATTTT.

The chain links TRBV6-1 to TRBJ2-4; the D gene is possibly TRBD2 (6 bases). With 2 bases removed from V and 1 base from J, the gap between germline ends came to 12 bases. The germline CDR1 and CDR2 sequences are MNHNS and SASEGT. The CDR3 extends over 16 amino acids. This chain's CDR3 is CASSEMPGGAKNIQYF. The DNA of the CDR3 is TGTGCCAGCAGTGAAATGCCCGGAGGGGCCAAAAACATTCAGTACTTC.

This chain uses TRBV19 with TRBJ1-6; D is uncertain. The CDR3 has 14 residues. Per the germline V gene, CDR1 is LNHDA and CDR2 is SQIVND (reference sequence). V was shortened by 5 bases and J by 4 bases, with 9 bases between the two germline ends. CDR3 loop: CASSQESYNSPLHF. The CDR3 nucleotides read TGTGCCAGTAGTCAAGAGTCGTATAATTCACCCCTCCACTTT.

This chain connects TRBV11-2 to TRBJ2-5; 10 bases agree with TRBD2. There are 17 residues in the CDR3. V lost 1 base and J lost 4; bases outside the gene matches: 9. CDR1 and CDR2 (germline): SGHAT, FQNNGV. CDR3 coding DNA: TGTGCCAGCAGCTTAGTTTTGGTAGCGGGGGGAGCAGAGACCCAGTACTTC. Protein sequence: CASSLVLVAGGAETQYF.

This rearrangement joins TRBV6-8 to TRBJ1-6, with 7 nucleotides matching TRBD1. V gave up 8 bases and J gave up 6 bases; unmatched junction bases: 10. The germline V gene has CDR1 MNHGY and CDR2 SAAAGT. This CDR3 is 15 amino acids long. Here the CDR3 DNA reads TGTGCCAGCGGAAGGACAGGCCGGCCTAATTCACCCCTCCACTTT. Translation: CASGRTGRPNSPLHF.

The V and J genes are TRBV4-1 and TRBJ2-1; 10 bases fit TRBD1. This CDR3 contains 15 residues. Germline loops: CDR1 MGHRA, CDR2 YSYEKL. With 3 bases clipped from V and 5 bases from J, the junction kept 4 bases outside the gene matches. CDR3 sequence: CASSQGTGAHNEQFF. In DNA, the CDR3 is TGCGCCAGCAGCCAGGGGACAGGGGCGCACAATGAGCAGTTCTTC.

This clone was seen a few times. The CDR3 DNA reads TGTGCCAGCTCACCCAATTCGGCGTTAGCGGGGGCCTACAATGAGCAGTTCTTC. This translates into CASSPNSALAGAYNEQFF. This chain links TRBV18 with TRBJ2-1; 9 bases are shared with TRBD2. V lost 3 bases, J lost 2 bases, and 11 bases stayed unmatched. The CDR3 consists of 18 residues. Germline V gene data show CDR1 as KGHSH and CDR2 as LQKENI.

The J gene is TRBJ1-2, the V gene TRBV9; 8 bases agree with TRBD1. V shed 4 bases, J shed 5 bases, and the junction held 10 bases outside the gene matches. Germline V gene data show CDR1 as SGDLS and CDR2 as YYNGEE. CDR3 length: 15 residues. CDR3 protein: CASSSPPDRGYGYTF. CDR3 nucleotides: TGTGCCAGCAGCTCTCCGCCCGACAGGGGTTATGGCTACACCTTC.

The gene calls are TRBV7-8 and TRBJ1-1, with unresolved D. V was pared by 5 bases and J by 1 base, with 17 bases between. The CDR3 runs 16 residues. Germline V gene sequence: CDR1 SGHVS, CDR2 FQNEAQ. CDR3 in amino acids: CASSGPVGGGNTEAFF. The DNA of the CDR3 is TGTGCCAGCAGCGGCCCCGTGGGAGGAGGGAACACTGAAGCTTTCTTT.

This chain uses TRBV24-1 with TRBJ1-4; D gene unclear. Germline CDR1 is KGHDR and CDR2 is SFDVKD. The V and J ends lost 4 bases and 7 bases respectively, with 6 bases between them. The CDR3 totals 12 residues. The CDR3 is CATSDSAEKLFF. CDR3 nucleotides: TGTGCCACCAGTGACAGTGCTGAAAAACTGTTTTTT.

The chain carries TRBV19 and TRBJ1-2, with D unclear. CDR1 is LNHDA, CDR2 SQIVND, per germline (reference sequence). Trimming removed 6 bases from V and 4 bases from J, with 9 bases in between. The CDR3 totals 12 residues. The CDR3 reads CASRAGSYGYTF. CDR3 in DNA: TGTGCCAGTAGGGCCGGGAGCTATGGCTACACCTTC.

This sequence joins TRBV27 and TRBJ1-6; the D gene is possibly TRBD1 (5 bases). Trimming removed 4 bases from V and 14 bases from J, with 24 bases in between. The germline V gene has CDR1 MNHEY and CDR2 SMNVEV (reference sequence). The CDR3 is 16 residues long. The CDR3 region is CASSWGWGVFGATLHF. Here the CDR3 DNA reads TGTGCCAGCAGTTGGGGGTGGGGGGTTTTTGGGGCCACCCTCCACTTT.

V usage is TRBV9 and J usage is TRBJ2-4, with 8 positions matching TRBD2. In germline, CDR1 is SGDLS, CDR2 YYNGEE. The CDR3 spans 18 residues. The V and J ends lost 0 bases and 7 bases, in that order; junction bases with no gene match: 15. The CDR3 region is CASSVDREGVEDGNIQYF. DNA for the CDR3: TGTGCCAGCAGCGTAGACCGGGAGGGGGTAGAGGACGGGAACATTCAGTACTTC.

The rearrangement uses TRBV24-1 and TRBJ1-2; a weak D match, TRBD1 (5 bases). V lost 4 bases to trimming and J lost 6 bases, with 11 bases between them. Germline CDR1 KGHDR, CDR2 SFDVKD. The CDR3 runs 13 residues. In DNA form, the CDR3 reads TGTGCCACCAGTGAGGAGGGGAGGCATGGCTACACCTTC. Translation: CATSEEGRHGYTF.

The V and J genes are TRBV5-5 and TRBJ1-1, with D unresolved. CDR1 is SGHKS, CDR2 YYEKEE, per germline (reference sequence). CDR3 size: 13 residues. Trimming pared 4 bases from V and 1 base from J, leaving 8 bases between. CDR3 amino acids: CASSPASNTEAFF. The CDR3 DNA sequence: TGTGCCAGCAGCCCGGCCTCGAACACTGAAGCTTTCTTT. The entire variable domain, with the rest obtained from reference TRBV5-5 and TRBJ1-1, is as follows: DAGVTQSPTHLIKTRGQQVTLRCSPISGHKSVSWYQQVLGQGPQFIFQYYEKEERGRGNFPDRFSARQFPNYSSELNVNALLLGDSALYLCASSPASNTEAFFGQGTRLTVV.

The J gene is TRBJ1-5, the V gene TRBV6-6; D may be TRBD1 (5 bases). The CDR3 is made up of 15 amino acids. The germline V gene encodes CDR1 MNHNY and CDR2 SVGAGI (reference sequence). Trimming left V 0 bases short and J 5 bases short, with 11 bases between. CDR3 loop: CASSYSGQGYQPQHF. In DNA form, the CDR3 reads TGTGCCAGCAGTTACTCGGGGCAGGGTTATCAGCCCCAGCATTTT.

The chain links TRBV6-2 or TRBV6-3 to TRBJ2-7; the match to TRBD1 covers 9 bases. The CDR3 consists of 13 residues. V trimming: 6 bases; J trimming: 2 bases; junction bases outside the gene matches: 2. Germline CDR1 is MNHEY and CDR2 is SVGEGT. The CDR3 DNA is TGTGCCAGCAGCCACAGGGGGCCCTACGAGCAGTACTTC. Protein product: CASSHRGPYEQYF.

V gene TRBV19 combines with J gene TRBJ1-5; weak D call: TRBD1 (5 bases). Looked up from germline, CDR1 is LNHDA and CDR2 is SQIVND (reference sequence). This CDR3 contains 18 residues. Trimming took 10 bases from V and 1 from J, leaving 26 bases between them. The CDR3 DNA sequence: TGTGCCACCTCCGACCCGGGACGGAAGATCGGAAGCAATCAGCCCCAGCATTTT. It translates to CATSDPGRKIGSNQPQHF. Using reference TRBV19 and TRBJ1-5 for the parts outside the CDR3, the full variable domain is DGGITQSPKYLFRKEGQNVTLSCEQNLNHDAMYWYRQDPGQGLRLIYYSQIVNDFQKGDIAEGYSVSREKKESFPLTVTSAQKNPTAFYLCATSDPGRKIGSNQPQHFGDGTRLSIL.

This sequence joins TRBV24-1 and TRBJ2-1, with D unclear. The CDR3 has 11 amino acids. Deletions cut 10 bases from V and 5 bases from J, with 8 bases between. Germline CDR1 and CDR2: KGHDR and SFDVKD. CDR3 DNA: TGTGCCACGGAACTTGACAATGAGCAGTTCTTC. Translating gives CATELDNEQFF.

The J gene is TRBJ1-3, the V gene TRBV29-1; D call uncertain. The CDR3 totals 17 residues. V was cut by 0 bases and J by 3 bases, with 18 bases left in between. Germline-derived CDR1 and CDR2 are SQVTM and ANQGSEA. The CDR3 here is CSVEEVTSAGIGNTIYF. The DNA of the CDR3 is TGCAGCGTTGAAGAGGTAACATCGGCAGGCATTGGAAACACCATATATTTT.

This chain links TRBV6-6 with TRBJ1-3, with unresolved D. Germline CDR1 MNHNY, CDR2 SVGAGI (reference sequence). V gave up 6 bases and J gave up 2 bases, with 11 bases separating them. The length of the CDR3 is 14 residues. The CDR3 reads CASSEEGTGNTIYF. CDR3 DNA sequence: TGTGCCAGCAGCGAAGAGGGAACTGGAAACACCATATATTTT.

The chain recombines TRBV5-1 with TRBJ2-5; 9 positions agree with TRBD2. The germline gives CDR1 SGHRS, CDR2 YFSETQ. The CDR3 is made up of 16 amino acids. The ends lost 1 base at V and 3 bases at J; junction bases unmatched: 7. The CDR3 here is CASSLRGGGEKETQYF. CDR3 in DNA: TGCGCCAGCAGCTTGCGGGGCGGGGGGGAGAAAGAGACCCAGTACTTC. Complete variable domain (other parts from reference TRBV5-1 and TRBJ2-5): KAGVTQTPRYLIKTRGQQVTLSCSPISGHRSVSWYQQTPGQGLQFLFEYFSETQRNKGNFPGRFSGRQFSNSRSEMNVSTLELGDSALYLCASSLRGGGEKETQYFGPGTRLLVL.

This rearrangement joins TRBV7-3 to TRBJ2-3; D is unclear. Germline V gene sequence: CDR1 SGHTA, CDR2 FQGTGA. CDR3 length: 14 residues. The V end was cut by 1 base, the J end by 0 bases, with 5 bases between. CDR3 sequence reads: CASSLSGSTDTQYF. The CDR3 coding sequence is TGTGCCAGCAGCTTAAGTGGGAGCACAGATACGCAGTATTTT.

This rearrangement joins TRBV6-2 or TRBV6-3 to TRBJ1-2; TRBD1 might be the D (6 bases). This CDR3 has 15 amino acids. CDR1 and CDR2 from the germline V gene are MNHEY and SVGEGT. Deletions cut 0 bases from V and 7 bases from J, with 15 bases between. The CDR3 coding sequence is TGTGCCAGCAGTTACTCGGTGGCAGGGGATAGTGGCTACACCTTC. As protein: CASSYSVAGDSGYTF.

This chain links TRBV27 with TRBJ1-5; D unclear. This CDR3 comprises 17 residues. Germline V gene lookup returns CDR1 MNHEY and CDR2 SMNVEV (reference sequence). Deletions cut 4 bases from V and 2 bases from J, with 18 bases between. In nucleotides, the CDR3 is TGTGCCAGCAGTTCTACTACCGCCGGTCGGGGCAATCAGCCCCAGCATTTT. Its protein is CASSSTTAGRGNQPQHF.